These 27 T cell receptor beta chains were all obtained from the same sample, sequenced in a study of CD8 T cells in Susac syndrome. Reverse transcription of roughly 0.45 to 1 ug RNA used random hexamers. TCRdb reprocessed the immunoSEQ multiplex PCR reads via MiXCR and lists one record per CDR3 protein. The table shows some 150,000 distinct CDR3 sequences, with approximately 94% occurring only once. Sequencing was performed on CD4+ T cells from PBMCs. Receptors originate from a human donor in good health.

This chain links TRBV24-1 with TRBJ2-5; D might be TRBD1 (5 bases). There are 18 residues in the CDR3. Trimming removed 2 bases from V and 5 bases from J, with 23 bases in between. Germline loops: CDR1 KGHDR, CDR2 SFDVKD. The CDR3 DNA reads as TGTGCCACCAGTGATTCGCCCTTCCCCTTACAGGAGCGTGAGACCCAGTACTTC. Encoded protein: CATSDSPFPLQERETQYF.

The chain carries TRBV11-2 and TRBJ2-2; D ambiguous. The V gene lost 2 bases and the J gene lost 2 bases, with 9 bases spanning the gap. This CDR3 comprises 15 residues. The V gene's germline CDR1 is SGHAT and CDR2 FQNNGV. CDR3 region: CASSLSDSNTGELFF. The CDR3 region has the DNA TGTGCCAGCAGCTTATCAGACTCAAACACCGGGGAGCTGTTTTTT.

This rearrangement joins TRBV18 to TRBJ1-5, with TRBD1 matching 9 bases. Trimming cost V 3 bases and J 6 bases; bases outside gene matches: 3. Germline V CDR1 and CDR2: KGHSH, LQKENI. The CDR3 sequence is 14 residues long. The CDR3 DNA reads TGTGCCAGCTCACCTACAGGGGGCGGTCAGCCCCAGCATTTT. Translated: CASSPTGGGQPQHF.

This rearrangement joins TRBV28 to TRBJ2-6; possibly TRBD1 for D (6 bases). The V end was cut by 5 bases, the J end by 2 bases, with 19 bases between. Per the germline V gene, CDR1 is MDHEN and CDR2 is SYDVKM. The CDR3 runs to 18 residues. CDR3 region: CASSTPGHTRAGANVLTF. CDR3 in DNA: TGTGCCAGCAGTACTCCGGGACATACCAGGGCTGGGGCCAACGTCCTGACTTTC.

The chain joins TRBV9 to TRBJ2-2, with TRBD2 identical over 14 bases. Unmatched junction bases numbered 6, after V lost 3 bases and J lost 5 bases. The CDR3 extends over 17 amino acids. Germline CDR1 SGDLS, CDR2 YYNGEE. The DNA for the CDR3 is TGTGCCAGCAGCGGCCCCGGGACTAGCGGGAGAACCGGGGAGCTGTTTTTT. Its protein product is CASSGPGTSGRTGELFF.

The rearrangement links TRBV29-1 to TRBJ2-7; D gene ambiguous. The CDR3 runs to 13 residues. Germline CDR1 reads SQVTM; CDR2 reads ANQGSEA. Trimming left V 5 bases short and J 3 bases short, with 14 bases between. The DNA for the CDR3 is TGCAGCGTTTTCCTAGACGAGTTCTACGAGCAGTACTTC. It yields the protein CSVFLDEFYEQYF.

CDR3 region: CASSLYGTSGRARDTQYF. The CDR3 DNA reads as TGTGCCAGCAGCTTATACGGGACTAGCGGGAGGGCCAGGGATACGCAGTATTTT. The chain joins TRBV7-2 to TRBJ2-3, with 16 bases identical to TRBD2. The V segment lost 2 bases and the J segment 6 bases; nucleotides outside the gene matches: 8. This CDR3 has 18 residues. Germline CDR1 reads SGHTA; CDR2 reads FQGNSA.

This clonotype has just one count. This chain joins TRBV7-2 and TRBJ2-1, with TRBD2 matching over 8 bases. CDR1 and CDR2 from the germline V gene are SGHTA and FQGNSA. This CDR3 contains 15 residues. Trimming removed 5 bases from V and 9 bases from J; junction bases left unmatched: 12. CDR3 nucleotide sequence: TGTGCCAGCAGCCCCGGGACTAGACGTGTTGGTGAGCAGTTCTTC. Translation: CASSPGTRRVGEQFF.

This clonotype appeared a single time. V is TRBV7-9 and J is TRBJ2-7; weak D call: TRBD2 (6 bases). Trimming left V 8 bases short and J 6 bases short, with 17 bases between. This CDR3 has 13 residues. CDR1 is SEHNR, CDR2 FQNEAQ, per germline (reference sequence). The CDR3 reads CASQAGRLGEQYF. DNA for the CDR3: TGTGCCAGCCAGGCAGGGAGGTTGGGCGAGCAGTACTTC.

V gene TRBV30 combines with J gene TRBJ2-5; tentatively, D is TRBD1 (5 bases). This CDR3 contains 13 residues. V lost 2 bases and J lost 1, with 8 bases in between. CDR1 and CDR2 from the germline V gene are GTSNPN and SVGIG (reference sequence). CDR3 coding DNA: TGTGCCTGGAGTCGGCAGGGCCAAGAGACCCAGTACTTC. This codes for CAWSRQGQETQYF. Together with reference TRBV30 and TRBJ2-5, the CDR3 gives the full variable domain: SQTIHQWPATLVQPVGSPLSLECTVEGTSNPNLYWYRQAAGRGLQLLFYSVGIGQISSEVPQNLSASRPQDRQFILSSKKLLLSDSGFYLCAWSRQGQETQYFGPGTRLLVL.

Here the CDR3 DNA reads TGTGCCACCAGCAGAGTTGTCAGCGGGGGTACTGAAGCTTTCTTT. This encodes CATSRVVSGGTEAFF. The chain employs TRBV15 and TRBJ1-1, with D tentatively TRBD1 (5 bases). The CDR3 is made up of 15 amino acids. CDR1 and CDR2 from the germline V gene are LNHNV and YYDKDF (reference sequence). The V and J ends lost 1 base and 5 bases respectively, with 14 bases between them.

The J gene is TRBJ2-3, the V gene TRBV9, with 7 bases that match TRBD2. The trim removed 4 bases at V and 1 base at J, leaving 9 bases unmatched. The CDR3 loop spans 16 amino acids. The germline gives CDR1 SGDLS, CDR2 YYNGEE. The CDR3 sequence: CASSKGTGGGTDTQYF. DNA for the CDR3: TGTGCCAGCAGCAAGGGGACGGGAGGTGGCACAGATACGCAGTATTTT. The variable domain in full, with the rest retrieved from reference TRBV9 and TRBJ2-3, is DSGVTQTPKHLITATGQRVTLRCSPRSGDLSVYWYQQSLDQGLQFLIQYYNGEERAKGNILERFSAQQFPDLHSELNLSSLELGDSALYFCASSKGTGGGTDTQYFGPGTRLTVL.

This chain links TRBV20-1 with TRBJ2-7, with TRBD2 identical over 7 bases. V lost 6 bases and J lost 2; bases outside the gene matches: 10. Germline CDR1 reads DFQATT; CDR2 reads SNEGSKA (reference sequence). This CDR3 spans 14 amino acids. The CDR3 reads CSAQAASGPYEQYF. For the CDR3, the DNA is TGCAGTGCCCAGGCGGCTAGCGGCCCCTACGAGCAGTACTTC.

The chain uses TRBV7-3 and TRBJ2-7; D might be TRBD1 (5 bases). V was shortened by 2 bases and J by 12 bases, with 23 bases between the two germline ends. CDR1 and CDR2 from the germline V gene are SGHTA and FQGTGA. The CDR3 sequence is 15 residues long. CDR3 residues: CASSLENRPGKFLYF. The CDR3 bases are TGTGCCAGCAGCTTAGAGAATCGTCCAGGGAAATTTTTGTACTTC.

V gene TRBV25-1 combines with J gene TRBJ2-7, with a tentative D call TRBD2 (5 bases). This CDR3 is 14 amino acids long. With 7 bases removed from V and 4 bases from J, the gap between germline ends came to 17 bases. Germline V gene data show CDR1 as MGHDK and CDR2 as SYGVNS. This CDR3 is CASKPNLPGYEQYF. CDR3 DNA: TGTGCCAGCAAGCCCAACCTGCCGGGATACGAGCAGTACTTC.

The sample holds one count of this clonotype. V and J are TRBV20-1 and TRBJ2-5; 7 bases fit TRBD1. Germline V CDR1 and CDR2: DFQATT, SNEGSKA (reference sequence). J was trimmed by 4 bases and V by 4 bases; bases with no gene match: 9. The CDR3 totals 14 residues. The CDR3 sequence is CSATDRVLSETQYF. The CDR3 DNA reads TGCAGTGCTACTGACAGGGTCCTTTCAGAGACCCAGTACTTC.

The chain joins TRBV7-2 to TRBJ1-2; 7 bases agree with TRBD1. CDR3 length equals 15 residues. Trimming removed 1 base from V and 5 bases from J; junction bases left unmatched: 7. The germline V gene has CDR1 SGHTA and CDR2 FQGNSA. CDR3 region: CASSLDRGAQYGYTF. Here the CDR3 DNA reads TGTGCCAGCAGCTTAGACAGGGGCGCTCAATATGGCTACACCTTC.

The CDR3 DNA reads as TGCAGTGCGGGACAGGGCCCCGGAATCTACGAGCAGTACTTC. Protein product: CSAGQGPGIYEQYF. The gene calls are TRBV20-1 and TRBJ2-7, with TRBD1 matching over 9 bases. This CDR3 has 14 amino acids. The J segment lost 3 bases and the V segment lost 6 bases, leaving 9 bases of the junction unmatched. Germline loops: CDR1 DFQATT, CDR2 SNEGSKA (reference sequence).

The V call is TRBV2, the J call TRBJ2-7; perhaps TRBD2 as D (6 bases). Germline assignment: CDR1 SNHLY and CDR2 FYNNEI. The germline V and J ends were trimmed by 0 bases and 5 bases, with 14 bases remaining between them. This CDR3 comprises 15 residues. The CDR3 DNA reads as TGTGCCAGCAGTGAAGCGGAGCTAGCGAGCAACGAGCAGTACTTC. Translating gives CASSEAELASNEQYF.

CDR3 loop: CASSESAGGSGRETQYF. In DNA form, the CDR3 reads TGCGCCAGCAGTGAGTCGGCGGGCGGGAGTGGGCGGGAGACCCAGTACTTC. The chain links TRBV10-2 to TRBJ2-5, with 7 nucleotides matching TRBD2. CDR3 size: 17 residues. Germline V gene data show CDR1 as WSHSY and CDR2 as SAAADI. The ends lost 0 bases at V and 5 bases at J; junction bases unmatched: 12.

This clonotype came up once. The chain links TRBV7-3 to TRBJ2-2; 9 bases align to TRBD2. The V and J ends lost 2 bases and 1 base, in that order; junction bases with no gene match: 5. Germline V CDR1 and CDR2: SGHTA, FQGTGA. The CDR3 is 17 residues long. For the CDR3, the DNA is TGTGCCAGCAGCTTATCTAGCGGGGCCTTGAACACCGGGGAGCTGTTTTTT. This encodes CASSLSSGALNTGELFF.

CDR3 sequence (DNA): TGTGCCAGCTCATCCGGGACAGGGGTCAATCAGCCCCAGCATTTT. Protein: CASSSGTGVNQPQHF. The chain uses TRBV18 and TRBJ1-5, with 10 bases that match TRBD1. The CDR3 is made up of 15 amino acids. V shed 5 bases and J 3 bases; nucleotides not matched to a gene: 4. CDR1 KGHSH and CDR2 LQKENI come from the germline V gene.

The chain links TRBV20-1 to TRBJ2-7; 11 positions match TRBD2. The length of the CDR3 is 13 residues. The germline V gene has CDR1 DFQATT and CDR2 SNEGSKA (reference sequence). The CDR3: CSAVRVAGGPTYF. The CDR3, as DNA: TGCAGCGCCGTCAGGGTAGCGGGAGGGCCGACGTACTTC.

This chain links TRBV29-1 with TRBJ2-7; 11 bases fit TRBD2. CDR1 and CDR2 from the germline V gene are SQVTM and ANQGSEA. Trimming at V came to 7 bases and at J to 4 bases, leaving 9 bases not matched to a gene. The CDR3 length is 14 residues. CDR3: CSASPGTSGYEQYF. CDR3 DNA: TGCAGCGCGTCTCCCGGGACTAGCGGATACGAGCAGTACTTC.

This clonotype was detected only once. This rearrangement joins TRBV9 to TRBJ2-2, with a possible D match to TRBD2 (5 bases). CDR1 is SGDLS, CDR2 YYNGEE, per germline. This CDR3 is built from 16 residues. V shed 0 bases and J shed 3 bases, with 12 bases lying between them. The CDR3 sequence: CASSVEADKDTGELFF. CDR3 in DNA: TGTGCCAGCAGCGTAGAAGCGGATAAGGACACCGGGGAGCTGTTTTTT. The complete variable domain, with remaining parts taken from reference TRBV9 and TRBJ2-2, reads DSGVTQTPKHLITATGQRVTLRCSPRSGDLSVYWYQQSLDQGLQFLIQYYNGEERAKGNILERFSAQQFPDLHSELNLSSLELGDSALYFCASSVEADKDTGELFFGEGSRLTVL.

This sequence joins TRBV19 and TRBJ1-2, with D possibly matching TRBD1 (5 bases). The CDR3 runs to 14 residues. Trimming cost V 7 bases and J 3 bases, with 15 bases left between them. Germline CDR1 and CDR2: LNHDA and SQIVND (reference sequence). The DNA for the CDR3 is TGTGCCAGTACCAGAGGAGGGGCGGACTATGGCTACACCTTC. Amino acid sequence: CASTRGGADYGYTF.

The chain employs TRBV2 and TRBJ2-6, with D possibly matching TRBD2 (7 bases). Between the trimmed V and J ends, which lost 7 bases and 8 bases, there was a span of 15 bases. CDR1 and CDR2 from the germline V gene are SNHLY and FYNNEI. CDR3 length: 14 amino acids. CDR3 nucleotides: TGTGCCAGCACCAGGACTAGGGGGACCAACGTCCTGACTTTC. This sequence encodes CASTRTRGTNVLTF.